Below are 17 T cell receptor beta chains sequenced from a single sample in a study of shared clonotypes between healthy human individuals. Clones were read by immunoSEQ multiplex PCR, and TCRdb kept only the in-frame ones, dropping some. Among approximately 1,500,000 clones listed, around 98% were seen once. The material sequenced was naive CD4+ T cells sorted from blood. Stated subset: CD45RA+ positively selected. These receptors originate from a man aged 30 to 39 in good health.

The chain recombines TRBV7-2 with TRBJ2-5; no clear D gene. Trimming left V 1 base short and J 8 bases short, with 8 bases between. The CDR3 length is 12 residues. CDR1 is SGHTA and CDR2 is FQGNSA in the germline V gene. CDR3 loop: CASSLGPATQYF. In nucleotides, the CDR3 is TGTGCCAGCAGCTTAGGGCCAGCCACCCAGTACTTC.

The chain links TRBV5-6 to TRBJ2-1; TRBD2 matches 8 bases. The CDR3 totals 17 residues. Trimming at V came to 2 bases and at J to 0 bases, leaving 7 bases not matched to a gene. The germline CDR1 and CDR2 sequences are SGHDT and YYEEEE. The CDR3 reads CASSLRSGVGSYNEQFF. The DNA for the CDR3 is TGTGCCAGCAGCTTACGTAGCGGGGTTGGCTCCTACAATGAGCAGTTCTTC.

The CDR3 DNA sequence: TGCGCCAGCAGCATCGAAGAAGAGACCCAGTACTTC. The encoded protein is CASSIEEETQYF. The chain has TRBV5-1 and TRBJ2-5; D gene uncertain. The germline V gene has CDR1 SGHRS and CDR2 YFSETQ. The CDR3 spans 12 residues. Deletions cut 4 bases from V and 3 bases from J, with 7 bases between.

This chain joins TRBV27 and TRBJ2-1, with D possibly TRBD2 on 5 matching bases. Germline CDR1 and CDR2: MNHEY and SMNVEV (reference sequence). The CDR3 is 15 amino acids. The germline V and J ends were trimmed by 2 bases and 5 bases, with 13 bases remaining between them. The CDR3 region has the DNA TGTGCCAGCAGTTTACGGACTCAGTCCAACAATGAGCAGTTCTTC. It codes for CASSLRTQSNNEQFF.

Concerning this clone: The sample contains more than one DNA sequence encoding this CDR3. The chain combines TRBV5-1 with TRBJ2-5, with TRBD2 matching 14 bases. Per the germline V gene, CDR1 is SGHRS and CDR2 is YFSETQ. The ends lost 0 bases at V and 2 bases at J; junction bases unmatched: 0. CDR3 length: 16 amino acids. The CDR3 coding sequence is TGCGCCAGCAGCTTGGGACTAGCGGGAGGGCAAGAGACCCAGTACTTC. Its translation is CASSLGLAGGQETQYF.

CDR3 DNA sequence: TGTGCCAGCAGTCCAACCTTCTGGGGGAGTGAAAAACTGTTTTTT. Translating it yields CASSPTFWGSEKLFF. The genes are TRBV28 and TRBJ1-4; a weak D match, TRBD1 (5 bases). CDR1 and CDR2 from the germline V gene are MDHEN and SYDVKM. This CDR3 is built from 15 residues. V was shortened by 5 bases and J by 7 bases, with 17 bases between the two germline ends. The complete variable domain, with remaining parts taken from reference TRBV28 and TRBJ1-4, reads DVKVTQSSRYLVKRTGEKVFLECVQDMDHENMFWYRQDPGLGLRLIYFSYDVKMKEKGDIPEGYSVSREKKERFSLILESASTNQTSMYLCASSPTFWGSEKLFFGSGTQLSVL.

V gene TRBV11-2 combines with J gene TRBJ1-1; TRBD1 is a possible D gene (6 bases). With 4 bases removed from V and 6 bases from J, the gap between germline ends came to 15 bases. This CDR3 is built from 14 residues. Germline V CDR1 and CDR2: SGHAT, FQNNGV. The DNA for the CDR3 is TGTGCCAGCAGCTCCTTACTAGGGGGGGCTGAAGCTTTCTTT. Encoded protein: CASSSLLGGAEAFF. Full variable domain (missing parts from reference TRBV11-2 and TRBJ1-1): EAGVAQSPRYKIIEKRQSVAFWCNPISGHATLYWYQQILGQGPKLLIQFQNNGVVDDSQLPKDRFSAERLKGVDSTLKIQPAKLEDSAVYLCASSSLLGGAEAFFGQGTRLTVV.

The genes are TRBV25-1 and TRBJ2-5; 7 positions agree with TRBD2. CDR1 MGHDK and CDR2 SYGVNS come from the germline V gene. The junction had 8 bases not matched to a gene; V was cut back by 0 bases and J by 1 base. The CDR3 spans 17 residues. CDR3 protein: CASSEYRASGTQETQYF. The CDR3 nucleotides are TGTGCCAGCAGTGAATATCGGGCTAGCGGAACCCAAGAGACCCAGTACTTC.

This clone appeared a single time. This sample also contains other DNA sequences that code for the same CDR3. The chain uses TRBV5-1 and TRBJ2-7, with D unclear. V was trimmed by 1 base and J by 4 bases, leaving 9 bases between them. The CDR3 has 13 residues. Germline V lookup: CDR1 SGHRS, CDR2 YFSETQ. CDR3 in DNA: TGCGCCAGCAGCTTGAGTGGCAGGTACGAGCAGTACTTC. Encoded protein: CASSLSGRYEQYF.

CDR3 in amino acids: CASSLALDRVSPTGELFF. The CDR3 DNA follows: TGTGCCAGCAGCTTAGCTCTCGACAGGGTTTCACCCACCGGGGAGCTGTTTTTT. The gene calls are TRBV7-2 and TRBJ2-2; 7 bases fit TRBD1. The ends lost 0 bases at V and 4 bases at J; junction bases unmatched: 11. From germline, CDR1 is SGHTA and CDR2 FQGNSA. The CDR3 spans 18 residues.

V and J are TRBV18 and TRBJ2-7; 9 nucleotides match TRBD1. The CDR3 loop spans 15 amino acids. CDR1 KGHSH and CDR2 LQKENI come from the germline V gene. V was clipped by 2 bases and J by 5 bases; unmatched bases: 7. The CDR3 nucleotides read TGTGCCAGCTCACCAACCCGGGACAGGGTGGACGAGCAGTACTTC. Translating it yields CASSPTRDRVDEQYF.

This clone was found once. J is TRBJ2-7 and V is TRBV5-1; 12 bases map to TRBD2. The CDR3 has 15 amino acids. Germline CDR1 SGHRS, CDR2 YFSETQ. Trimming at V came to 3 bases and at J to 4 bases, leaving 5 bases not matched to a gene. In DNA, the CDR3 is TGCGCCAGCAGCTGGGAGACTAGCGGGAGTTACGAGCAGTACTTC. Protein: CASSWETSGSYEQYF.

This chain joins TRBV4-2 and TRBJ2-7, with D uncertain. CDR3 length: 15 amino acids. The V end lost 4 bases, the J end lost 4 bases, and 17 bases lay between the germline ends. Germline V gives CDR1 LGHNA, CDR2 YNFKEQ. CDR3 in DNA: TGTGCCAGCAGCCCCCGCGCTCTGGTGTCGTACGAGCAGTACTTC. This sequence encodes CASSPRALVSYEQYF.

This clone came up once. CDR3 in DNA: TGTGCCAGCAGCTTATACGGCGGGGGCTACGAGCAGTACTTC. This encodes CASSLYGGGYEQYF. V gene TRBV7-3 combines with J gene TRBJ2-7; TRBD2 agrees at 7 bases. V trimming: 2 bases; J trimming: 3 bases; junction bases outside the gene matches: 4. This CDR3 contains 14 residues. Germline lookup yields CDR1 SGHTA and CDR2 FQGTGA.

This chain uses TRBV5-1 with TRBJ1-6, with TRBD1 identical over 8 bases. Germline V gene data show CDR1 as SGHRS and CDR2 as YFSETQ. The CDR3 is 15 amino acids. V lost 1 base, J lost 6 bases, and 3 bases stayed unmatched. The CDR3 DNA reads TGCGCCAGCAGCTTGTCCGGACAGGGTAATTCACCCCTCCACTTT. Translating it yields CASSLSGQGNSPLHF.

The chain is built from TRBV5-6 and TRBJ2-7, with D unclear. The CDR3 contains 14 residues. Per germline, CDR1 SGHDT and CDR2 YYEEEE. The V and J ends lost 0 bases and 3 bases respectively, with 10 bases between them. The CDR3 region has the DNA TGTGCCAGCAGCTTGGGCTCACAGCGCTACGAGCAGTACTTC. Amino acid sequence: CASSLGSQRYEQYF.

This chain joins TRBV9 and TRBJ2-3; D may be TRBD1 or TRBD2 (5 bases each). Germline CDR1 is SGDLS and CDR2 is YYNGEE. The CDR3 contains 15 residues. The V gene lost 4 bases and the J gene lost 2 bases, with 14 bases spanning the gap. The CDR3 protein is CASSPRDGVTDTQYF. The DNA of the CDR3 is TGTGCCAGCAGCCCCCGGGACGGAGTCACAGATACGCAGTATTTT.